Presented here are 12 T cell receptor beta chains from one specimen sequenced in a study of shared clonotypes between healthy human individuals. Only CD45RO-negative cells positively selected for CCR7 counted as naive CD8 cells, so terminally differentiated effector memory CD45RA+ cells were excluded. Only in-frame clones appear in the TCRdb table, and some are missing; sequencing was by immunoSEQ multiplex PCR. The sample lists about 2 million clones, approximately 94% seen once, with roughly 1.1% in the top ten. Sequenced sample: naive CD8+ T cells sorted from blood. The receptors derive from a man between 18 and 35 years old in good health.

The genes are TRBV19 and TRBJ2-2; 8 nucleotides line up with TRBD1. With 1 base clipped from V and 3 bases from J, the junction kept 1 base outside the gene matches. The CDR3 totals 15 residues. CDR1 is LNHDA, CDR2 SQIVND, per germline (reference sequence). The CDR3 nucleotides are TGTGCCAGTAGTATAGCGGGACAGGACACCGGGGAGCTGTTTTTT. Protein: CASSIAGQDTGELFF. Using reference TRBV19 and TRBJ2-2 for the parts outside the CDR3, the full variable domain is DGGITQSPKYLFRKEGQNVTLSCEQNLNHDAMYWYRQDPGQGLRLIYYSQIVNDFQKGDIAEGYSVSREKKESFPLTVTSAQKNPTAFYLCASSIAGQDTGELFFGEGSRLTVL.

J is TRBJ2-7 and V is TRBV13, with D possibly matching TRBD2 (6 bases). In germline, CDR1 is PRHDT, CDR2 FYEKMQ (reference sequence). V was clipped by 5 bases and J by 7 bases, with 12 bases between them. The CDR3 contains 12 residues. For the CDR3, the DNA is TGTGCCAGCAGCACGGGACTTCGAGAGCAGTACTTC. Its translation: CASSTGLREQYF. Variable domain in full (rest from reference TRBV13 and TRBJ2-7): AAGVIQSPRHLIKEKRETATLKCYPIPRHDTVYWYQQGPGQDPQFLISFYEKMQSDKGSIPDRFSAQQFSDYHSELNMSSLELGDSALYFCASSTGLREQYFGPGTRLTVT.

The CDR3 DNA reads as TGCGCCAGCAGCCAAGAACTTTCTTTAGCGGGAGGGCCTGCCTACGAGCAGTACTTC. It translates to CASSQELSLAGGPAYEQYF. The J gene is TRBJ2-7, the V gene TRBV4-3, with 11 bases fitting TRBD2. With V trimmed by 0 bases and J by 2 bases, 12 bases remained unmatched. The CDR3 has 19 residues. Germline V CDR1 and CDR2: LGHNA, YSLEER.

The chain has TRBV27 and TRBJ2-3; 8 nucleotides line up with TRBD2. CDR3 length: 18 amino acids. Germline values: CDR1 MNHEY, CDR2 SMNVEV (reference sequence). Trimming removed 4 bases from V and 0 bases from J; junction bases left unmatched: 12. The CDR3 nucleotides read TGTGCCAGCAGTTCCTTCACCCGACTAGCGCGGAGCACAGATACGCAGTATTTT. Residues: CASSSFTRLARSTDTQYF.

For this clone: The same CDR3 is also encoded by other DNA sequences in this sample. CDR3 loop: CAWSVLGDEQYF. The DNA of the CDR3 is TGTGCCTGGAGTGTACTCGGCGACGAGCAGTACTTC. The chain joins TRBV30 to TRBJ2-7; D gene unclear. The CDR3 totals 12 residues. V shed 0 bases and J shed 5 bases, with 8 bases lying between them. Germline V gives CDR1 GTSNPN, CDR2 SVGIG (reference sequence).

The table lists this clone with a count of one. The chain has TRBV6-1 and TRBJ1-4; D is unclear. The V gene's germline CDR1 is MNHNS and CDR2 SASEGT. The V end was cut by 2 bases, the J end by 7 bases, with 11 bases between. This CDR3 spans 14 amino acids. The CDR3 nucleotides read TGTGCCAGCAGTGAACTTGTCGGGGTTGAAAAACTGTTTTTT. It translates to CASSELVGVEKLFF.

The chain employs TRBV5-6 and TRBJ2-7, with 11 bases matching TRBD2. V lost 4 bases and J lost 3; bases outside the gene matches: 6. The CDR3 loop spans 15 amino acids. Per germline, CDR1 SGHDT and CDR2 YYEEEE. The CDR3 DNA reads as TGTGCCAGCAGCGACGGGACTAGCGGACTCTACGAGCAGTACTTC. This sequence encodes CASSDGTSGLYEQYF.

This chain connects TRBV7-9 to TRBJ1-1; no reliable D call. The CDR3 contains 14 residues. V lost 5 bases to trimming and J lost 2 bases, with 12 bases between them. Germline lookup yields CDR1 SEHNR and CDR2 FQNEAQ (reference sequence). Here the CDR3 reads CASSLLAGNTEAFF. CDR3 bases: TGTGCCAGCAGCCTACTGGCGGGAAACACTGAAGCTTTCTTT.

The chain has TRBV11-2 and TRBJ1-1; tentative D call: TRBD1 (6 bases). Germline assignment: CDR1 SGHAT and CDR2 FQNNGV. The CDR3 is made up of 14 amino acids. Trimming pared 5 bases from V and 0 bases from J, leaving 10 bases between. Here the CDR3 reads CASSRQVVNTEAFF. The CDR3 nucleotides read TGTGCCAGCAGCCGACAGGTGGTGAACACTGAAGCTTTCTTT.

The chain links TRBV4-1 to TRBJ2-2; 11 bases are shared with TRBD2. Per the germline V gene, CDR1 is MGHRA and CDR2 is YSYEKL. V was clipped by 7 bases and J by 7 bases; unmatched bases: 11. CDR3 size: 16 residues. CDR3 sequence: CASTRTSGGPNGELFF. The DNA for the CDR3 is TGCGCCAGCACCCGAACTAGCGGGGGTCCTAACGGGGAGCTGTTTTTT.

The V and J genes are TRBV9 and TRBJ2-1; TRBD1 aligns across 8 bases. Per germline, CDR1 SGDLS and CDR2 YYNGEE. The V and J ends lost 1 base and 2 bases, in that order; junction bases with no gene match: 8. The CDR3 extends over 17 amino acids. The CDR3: CASSVSPRGQAYNEQFF. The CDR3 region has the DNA TGTGCCAGCAGCGTAAGTCCTAGGGGACAGGCCTACAATGAGCAGTTCTTC.

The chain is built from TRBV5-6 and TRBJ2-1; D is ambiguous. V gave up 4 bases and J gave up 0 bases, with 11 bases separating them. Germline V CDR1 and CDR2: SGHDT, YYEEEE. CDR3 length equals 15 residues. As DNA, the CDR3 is TGTGCCAGCAGCCCCGGACCTGGCTCCTACAATGAGCAGTTCTTC. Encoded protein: CASSPGPGSYNEQFF.